Described below is a single TCR beta chain sequence and its context. The data were obtained in a study of shared T cell receptors in the human thymus. V was trimmed by 4 bases and J by 0 bases, leaving 6 bases between them. Germline assignment: CDR1 MNHEY and CDR2 SVGAGI. CDR3 size: 13 residues. Clones were sequenced by immunoSEQ multiplex PCR, and TCRdb holds only the in-frame ones, with some missing. Here the sample spans over 60,000 clones, roughly 95% being singletons. The sample was thymocytes. V and J are TRBV6-5 and TRBJ1-2; D gene ambiguous. This clonotype was sampled from a human donor. CDR3 region: CASSSYPNYGYTF. The CDR3 DNA follows: TGTGCCAGCAGTTCTTACCCTAACTATGGCTACACCTTC.